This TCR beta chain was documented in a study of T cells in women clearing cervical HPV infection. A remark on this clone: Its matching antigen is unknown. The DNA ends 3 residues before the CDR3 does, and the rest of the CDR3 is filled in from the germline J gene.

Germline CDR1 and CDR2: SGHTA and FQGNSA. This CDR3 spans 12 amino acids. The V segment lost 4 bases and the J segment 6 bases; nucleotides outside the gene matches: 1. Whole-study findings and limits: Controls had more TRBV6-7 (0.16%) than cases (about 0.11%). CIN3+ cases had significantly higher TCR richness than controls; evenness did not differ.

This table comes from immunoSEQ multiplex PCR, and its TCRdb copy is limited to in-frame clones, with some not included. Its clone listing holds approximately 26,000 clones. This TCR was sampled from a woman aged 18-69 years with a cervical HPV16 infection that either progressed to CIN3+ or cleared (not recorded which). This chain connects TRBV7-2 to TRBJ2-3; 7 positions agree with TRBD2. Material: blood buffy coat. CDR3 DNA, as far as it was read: TGTGCCAGCAGCTCGCGGGGGGATACG. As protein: CASSSRGDT. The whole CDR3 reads CASSSRGDTQYF. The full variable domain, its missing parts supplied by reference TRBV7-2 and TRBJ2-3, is GAGVSQSPSNKVTEKGKDVELRCDPISGHTALYWYRQSLGQGLEFLIYFQGNSAPDKSGLPSDRFSAERTGGSVSTLTIQRTQQEDSAVYLCASSSRGDTQYFGPGTRLTVL.